The subject of this entry is one TCR beta chain. As yet, its antigen is unknown. The treatment was: 10-day PBMC culture with coronavirus spike peptide pools or control peptides (ViraFEST assay). Expanded clonotypes were found by TCR sequencing after peptide-pool stimulation (ViraFEST). The data stem from a study of vaccination and CD4 T cells after COVID-19. The Oncomine TCR Beta short-read assay was applied to DNA of cultured CD4+ T cells. MiXCR, applied by TCRdb to the PCR reads, yields one record per CDR3 protein. The sample has some 16,000 distinct CDR3 sequences, about 53% seen once. The CDR3 consists of 13 residues. Germline V lookup: CDR1 SEHNR, CDR2 FQNEAQ (reference sequence). The trim removed 6 bases at V and 3 bases at J, leaving 3 bases unmatched.

This receptor was taken from a human donor who had recovered from COVID-19. The genes are TRBV7-9 and TRBJ2-5, with 8 bases identical to TRBD2. Sample: CD4+ T cells from blood, cultured in vitro, taken before SARS-CoV-2 vaccination. The CDR3 region has the DNA TGTGCCAGCAGTCTACTAGCGGAAGAGACCCAGTACTTC. Translating gives CASSLLAEETQYF.